This T cell receptor (beta chain) was recovered during a study of cytomegalovirus exposure and HLA in healthy donors. General study results and limits: The authors enumerated 150 to 200 TCR beta chains as linked to cytomegalovirus.

The donors (healthy individuals) were bone marrow donors. This clone appeared once. Its antigen is not identified. Primers included in the PCR were 60 Vbeta and 13 Jbeta primers. The data were produced by immunoSEQ multiplex PCR, yet TCRdb's version contains in-frame clones alone and is incomplete. The sample lists more than 150,000 clones, approximately 83% occurring once. This sequence originates from a woman aged 18-35 years in good health and CMV-seronegative. The sequencing input was PBMCs.

The CDR3 DNA is TGTGCCATCAGTGAGTCTGGGGGGGCGCAAGGTTACGAGCAGTACTTC. Amino acids: CAISESGGAQGYEQYF. The rearrangement joins TRBV10-3 to TRBJ2-7; TRBD2 might be the D (7 bases). The CDR3 contains 16 residues. The V and J ends lost 0 bases and 4 bases respectively, with 16 bases between them. Germline assignment: CDR1 ENHRY and CDR2 SYGVKD.